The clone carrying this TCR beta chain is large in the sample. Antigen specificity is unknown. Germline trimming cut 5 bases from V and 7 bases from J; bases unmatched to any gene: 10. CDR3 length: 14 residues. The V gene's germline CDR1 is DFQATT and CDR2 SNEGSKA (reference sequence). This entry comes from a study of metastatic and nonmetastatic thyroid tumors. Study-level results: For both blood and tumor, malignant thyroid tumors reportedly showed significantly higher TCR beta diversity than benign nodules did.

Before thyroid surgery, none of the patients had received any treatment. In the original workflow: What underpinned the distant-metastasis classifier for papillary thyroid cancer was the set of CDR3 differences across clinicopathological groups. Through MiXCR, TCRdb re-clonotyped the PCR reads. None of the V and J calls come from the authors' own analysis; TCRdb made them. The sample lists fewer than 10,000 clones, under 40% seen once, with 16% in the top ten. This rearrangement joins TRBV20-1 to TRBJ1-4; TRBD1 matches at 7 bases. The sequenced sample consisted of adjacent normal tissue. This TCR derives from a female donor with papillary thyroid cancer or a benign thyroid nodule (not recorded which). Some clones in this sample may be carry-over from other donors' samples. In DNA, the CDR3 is TGCAGTGCTGGACCAAGACAGGGCGGTGAAAAACTGTTTTTT. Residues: CSAGPRQGGEKLFF.